The rows below give T cell receptor beta chains drawn from one sample of a study of control samples from healthy donors and cancer patients. The protocol was immunoSEQ multiplex PCR, while the TCRdb copy is restricted to in-frame clones and leaves out a portion. The sample has over 100,000 clones, 70% to 90% seen once. Sample: blood. The source is a man aged 50 to 59 in good health. Each CDR3 is given with its conserved first and last residue. The D gene is left open where the match is weak. The size field is filled for only some rows; it gives once, few, many or a size class.

D gene: -
clone size: -
J gene: TRBJ1-1
CDR3 length: 15
V gene: TRBV19
CDR3 DNA: TGTGCCAGTAGTATGTCGGGCAGGGGGAACACTGAAGCTTTCTTT
CDR3 protein: CASSMSGRGNTEAFF

D gene: -
clone size: -
J gene: TRBJ1-5
CDR3 length: 13
V gene: TRBV2
CDR3 DNA: TGTGCCAGCTCTATGGGGCCCAATCAGCCCCAGCATTTT
CDR3 protein: CASSMGPNQPQHF

D gene: TRBD2
clone size: -
J gene: TRBJ2-7
CDR3 length: 15
V gene: TRBV3-1/TRBV3-2
CDR3 DNA: TGTGCCAGCAGCCAACCCAGCGGGGGGCTTCGCGAGCAGTACTTC
CDR3 protein: CASSQPSGGLREQYF

D gene: -
clone size: -
J gene: TRBJ1-3
CDR3 length: 16
V gene: TRBV3-1/TRBV3-2
CDR3 DNA: TGTGCCAGCAGCCGACAGGCGAGAGCCTCTGGAAACACCATATATTTT
CDR3 protein: CASSRQARASGNTIYF

D gene: TRBD1
clone size: -
J gene: TRBJ2-7
CDR3 length: 16
V gene: TRBV6-1
CDR3 DNA: TGTGCCAGCAGTGATATCGTCGGGACAGGGGGCGACGAGCAGTACTTC
CDR3 protein: CASSDIVGTGGDEQYF

D gene: -
clone size: -
J gene: TRBJ2-1
CDR3 length: 14
V gene: TRBV28
CDR3 DNA: TGTGCCAGCAGGAGAGCAGATCCGGGCAATGAGCAGTTCTTC
CDR3 protein: CASRRADPGNEQFF

D gene: -
clone size: once
J gene: TRBJ1-1
CDR3 length: 16
V gene: TRBV5-8
CDR3 DNA: TGTGCCAGCAGCTTGAGCGGGGGGCGTTTTTACACTGAAGCTTTCTTT
CDR3 protein: CASSLSGGRFYTEAFF

D gene: TRBD1
clone size: -
J gene: TRBJ1-1
CDR3 length: 13
V gene: TRBV10-3
CDR3 DNA: TGTGCCATGTCGGGACAGACGAACACTGAAGCTTTCTTT
CDR3 protein: CAMSGQTNTEAFF

D gene: -
clone size: -
J gene: TRBJ2-5
CDR3 length: 14
V gene: TRBV4-1
CDR3 DNA: TGCGCCAGCAGCCAAGGGTACAGGGAAGAGACCCAGTACTTC
CDR3 protein: CASSQGYREETQYF

D gene: -
clone size: -
J gene: TRBJ2-1
CDR3 length: 16
V gene: TRBV1
CDR3 DNA: TGCACCAGCCCCCGGACTAGCGGGGTTCTCAAGAGGGGGCAGTTCTTC
CDR3 protein: CTSPRTSGVLKRGQFF

D gene: -
clone size: -
J gene: TRBJ2-1
CDR3 length: 15
V gene: TRBV11-1
CDR3 DNA: TGTGCCAGCAGCATAGGACAGCCAGGGTACAATGAGCAGTTCTTC
CDR3 protein: CASSIGQPGYNEQFF

D gene: -
clone size: -
J gene: TRBJ2-3
CDR3 length: 15
V gene: TRBV21-1
CDR3 DNA: TGTGCCAGGCAAAAGACTAGCGGGGGGGCGGATACGCAGTATTTT
CDR3 protein: CARQKTSGGADTQYF

D gene: -
clone size: once
J gene: TRBJ1-1
CDR3 length: 10
V gene: TRBV6-5
CDR3 DNA: TGTGCCACCCCGAGGATAAAAACTTTCTTT
CDR3 protein: CATPRIKTFF

D gene: -
clone size: -
J gene: TRBJ1-2
CDR3 length: 12
V gene: TRBV18
CDR3 DNA: TGTGCCAGCTCAACCAATGAGGGTGGCTACACCTTC
CDR3 protein: CASSTNEGGYTF

D gene: -
clone size: -
J gene: TRBJ2-5
CDR3 length: 14
V gene: TRBV7-9
CDR3 DNA: TGTGCCAGCAGCTTAAACCCAGAATTTTCGGCCCAGTACTTC
CDR3 protein: CASSLNPEFSAQYF

D gene: -
clone size: -
J gene: TRBJ1-5
CDR3 length: 16
V gene: TRBV15
CDR3 DNA: TGTGCCACCAGCAGAAGGGGAGGGAATAGCAATCAGCCCCAGCATTTT
CDR3 protein: CATSRRGGNSNQPQHF

D gene: -
clone size: once
J gene: TRBJ1-1
CDR3 length: 13
V gene: TRBV9
CDR3 DNA: TGTGCCAGCACTCGGGGGCAGAACACTGAAGCTTTCTTT
CDR3 protein: CASTRGQNTEAFF

D gene: TRBD1
clone size: once
J gene: TRBJ2-7
CDR3 length: 16
V gene: TRBV5-1
CDR3 DNA: TGCGCCAGCAGCTTGGAGAGGACAGGGGTGACCTACGAGCAGTACTTC
CDR3 protein: CASSLERTGVTYEQYF

D gene: TRBD2
clone size: few
J gene: TRBJ2-3
CDR3 length: 18
V gene: TRBV10-2
CDR3 DNA: TGCGCCAGCAGTGTGACTAGCGGGGGATCCCCGGGCACAGATACGCAGTATTTT
CDR3 protein: CASSVTSGGSPGTDTQYF

D gene: -
clone size: -
J gene: TRBJ1-1
CDR3 length: 14
V gene: TRBV19
CDR3 DNA: TGTGCCAGTAGTATACGGACGGAGAACACTGAAGCTTTCTTT
CDR3 protein: CASSIRTENTEAFF

D gene: -
clone size: -
J gene: TRBJ2-7
CDR3 length: 13
V gene: TRBV21-1
CDR3 DNA: TGTGCCAGCAGCCCTAAGGGGGCCCACGAGCAGTACTTC
CDR3 protein: CASSPKGAHEQYF

D gene: TRBD1
clone size: -
J gene: TRBJ2-4
CDR3 length: 17
V gene: TRBV5-5
CDR3 DNA: TGTGCCAGCAGCTTGGAACCACCTACCGGGACAGTAAACATTCAGTACTTC
CDR3 protein: CASSLEPPTGTVNIQYF

D gene: TRBD1
clone size: -
J gene: TRBJ1-4
CDR3 length: 15
V gene: TRBV10-2
CDR3 DNA: TGCGCCAGCAGGGCGGGACAGGGGTCTTCGGAAAAACTGTTTTTT
CDR3 protein: CASRAGQGSSEKLFF

D gene: TRBD1
clone size: -
J gene: TRBJ2-7
CDR3 length: 14
V gene: TRBV28
CDR3 DNA: TGTGCCAGCCGCCGAGGGACAGGAATCAGAGAGCAGTACTTC
CDR3 protein: CASRRGTGIREQYF

D gene: -
clone size: -
J gene: TRBJ1-6
CDR3 length: 14
V gene: TRBV9
CDR3 DNA: TGTGCCAGCAGCGTAGCAGGGGTGGGTTCACCCCTCCACTTT
CDR3 protein: CASSVAGVGSPLHF

D gene: -
clone size: -
J gene: TRBJ2-1
CDR3 length: 13
V gene: TRBV5-1
CDR3 DNA: TGCGCCAGCAGCTTGGAGGGTTTGGATGAGCAGTTCTTC
CDR3 protein: CASSLEGLDEQFF

D gene: TRBD1
clone size: -
J gene: TRBJ1-2
CDR3 length: 17
V gene: TRBV28
CDR3 DNA: TGTGCCAGCAGTTCCCGCTGGACAGGCCGTGGGGGCTATGGCTACACCTTC
CDR3 protein: CASSSRWTGRGGYGYTF

D gene: TRBD2
clone size: -
J gene: TRBJ2-3
CDR3 length: 16
V gene: TRBV27
CDR3 DNA: TGTGCCAGCAGTTTAATAGGCGGGGGTTTTACAGATACGCAGTATTTT
CDR3 protein: CASSLIGGGFTDTQYF

D gene: -
clone size: -
J gene: TRBJ1-4
CDR3 length: 13
V gene: TRBV9
CDR3 DNA: TGTGCCAGCAGCAGGGTATCTGATGAAAAACTGTTTTTT
CDR3 protein: CASSRVSDEKLFF

D gene: -
clone size: once
J gene: TRBJ2-3
CDR3 length: 13
V gene: TRBV19
CDR3 DNA: TGTGCGTCGGGACGGCAGACCACAGATACGCAGTATTTT
CDR3 protein: CASGRQTTDTQYF

D gene: TRBD2
clone size: -
J gene: TRBJ2-3
CDR3 length: 17
V gene: TRBV5-4
CDR3 DNA: TGTGCCAGCAGCTTGATAACTAGCGGGGGCCGCACAGATACGCAGTATTTT
CDR3 protein: CASSLITSGGRTDTQYF

D gene: -
clone size: -
J gene: TRBJ2-7
CDR3 length: 13
V gene: TRBV5-6
CDR3 DNA: TGTGCCAGCAGCTTGGGAAGCTCCTACGAGCAGTACTTC
CDR3 protein: CASSLGSSYEQYF

D gene: -
clone size: -
J gene: TRBJ2-5
CDR3 length: 15
V gene: TRBV14
CDR3 DNA: TGTGCCAGCAGCCAAGGCCAGGGGCAACAAGAGACCCAGTACTTC
CDR3 protein: CASSQGQGQQETQYF

D gene: -
clone size: -
J gene: TRBJ2-4
CDR3 length: 13
V gene: TRBV6-5
CDR3 DNA: TGTGCCAGCAGCCACCAACAGTGGAACATTCAGTACTTC
CDR3 protein: CASSHQQWNIQYF

D gene: -
clone size: -
J gene: TRBJ2-7
CDR3 length: 15
V gene: TRBV19
CDR3 DNA: TGTGCCAGTACCAAAACCGGGACTCCAGGCTACGAGCAGTACTTC
CDR3 protein: CASTKTGTPGYEQYF

D gene: -
clone size: few
J gene: TRBJ1-1
CDR3 length: 16
V gene: TRBV5-1
CDR3 DNA: TGCGCCAGCAGCTTACGGGGCTCTCCGGGGTACACTGAAGCTTTCTTT
CDR3 protein: CASSLRGSPGYTEAFF

D gene: -
clone size: -
J gene: TRBJ1-2
CDR3 length: 16
V gene: TRBV4-1
CDR3 DNA: TGCGCCAGCAGCCAAACCCTGACAGTCACGATCTATGGCTACACCTTC
CDR3 protein: CASSQTLTVTIYGYTF